This T cell receptor beta chain was identified during a study of cytomegalovirus exposure and HLA in healthy donors. General study findings and limits: In a later analysis, several top co-occurrence clusters appeared linked to parvovirus B19, influenza, CMV and Epstein-Barr virus. In an earlier analysis, most TCR beta V segments were productive about 87% or about 30% of the time. TCR beta sequences reportedly predicted most subjects' HLA-A and HLA-B alleles accurately.

PCR involved 60 Vbeta and 13 Jbeta primers. Sequencing was performed with immunoSEQ multiplex PCR; in TCRdb, only in-frame clones are kept and a portion is missing. The sample has 59,000 or so clones, just under 75% seen once. The length of the CDR3 is 14 residues. Germline loops: CDR1 SGHRS, CDR2 YFSETQ. J lost 0 bases, V lost 7 bases, and 7 bases had no gene match. This clone was counted only a few times. Its cognate antigen is unknown. This sequence joins TRBV5-1 and TRBJ2-7, with 7 bases fitting TRBD1. Source material: PBMCs. The source of this sequence is a man aged 25-40 years in good health and CMV-seropositive. In nucleotides, the CDR3 is TGCGCCAGCTGCCGGGACAGCAACTCCTACGAGCAGTACTTC. Translating gives CASCRDSNSYEQYF.